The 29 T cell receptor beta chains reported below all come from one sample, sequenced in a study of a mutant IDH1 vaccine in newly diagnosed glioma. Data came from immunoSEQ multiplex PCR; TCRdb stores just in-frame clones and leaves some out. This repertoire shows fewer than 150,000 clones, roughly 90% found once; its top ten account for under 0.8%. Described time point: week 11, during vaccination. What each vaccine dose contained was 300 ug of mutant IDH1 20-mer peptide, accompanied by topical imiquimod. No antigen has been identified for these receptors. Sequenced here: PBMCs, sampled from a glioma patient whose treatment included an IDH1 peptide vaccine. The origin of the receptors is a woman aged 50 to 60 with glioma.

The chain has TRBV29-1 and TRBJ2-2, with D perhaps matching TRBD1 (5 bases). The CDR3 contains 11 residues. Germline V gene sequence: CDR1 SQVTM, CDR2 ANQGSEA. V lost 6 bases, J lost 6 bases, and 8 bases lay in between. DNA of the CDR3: TGCAGCGTCGCAGGGTCCGGGGAGCTGTTTTTT. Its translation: CSVAGSGELFF.

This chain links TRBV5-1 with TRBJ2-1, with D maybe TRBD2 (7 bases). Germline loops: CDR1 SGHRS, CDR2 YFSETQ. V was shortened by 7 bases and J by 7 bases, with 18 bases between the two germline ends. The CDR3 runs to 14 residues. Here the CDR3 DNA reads TGCGCCAGCGGGGGCGGGAGCCTTGGGAATGAGCAGTTCTTC. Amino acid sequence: CASGGGSLGNEQFF.

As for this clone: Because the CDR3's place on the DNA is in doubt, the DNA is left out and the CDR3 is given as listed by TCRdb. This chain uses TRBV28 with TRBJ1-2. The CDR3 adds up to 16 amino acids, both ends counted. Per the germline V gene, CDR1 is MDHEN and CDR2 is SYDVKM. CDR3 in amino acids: CASSSSGGTGVYGYTF.

CDR3 coding DNA: TGTGCCGAACAAGCTAGCACCATCTACAATGAGCAGTTCTTC. The encoded protein is CAEQASTIYNEQFF. The rearrangement joins TRBV6-1 to TRBJ2-1, with D possibly TRBD2 on 5 matching bases. Germline V lookup: CDR1 MNHNS, CDR2 SASEGT. CDR3 length equals 14 residues. The V gene lost 11 bases and the J gene lost 3 bases, with 17 bases spanning the gap.

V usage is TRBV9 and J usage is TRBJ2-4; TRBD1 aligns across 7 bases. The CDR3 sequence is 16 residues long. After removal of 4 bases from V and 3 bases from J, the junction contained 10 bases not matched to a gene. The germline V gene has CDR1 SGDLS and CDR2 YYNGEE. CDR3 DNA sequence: TGTGCCAGCAGCCCGAGCCGAGACAGGGACAAAAACATTCAGTACTTC. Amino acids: CASSPSRDRDKNIQYF.

In DNA, the CDR3 is TGTGCCAGTAGTGCGACTTCCCTCAACAGGGGATTCTCTTCGGTCTACGAGCAGTACTTC. Translation gives CASSATSLNRGFSSVYEQYF. The V gene is TRBV19, the J gene TRBJ2-7, with 7 bases lining up with TRBD1. CDR3 size: 20 residues. The germline V gene has CDR1 LNHDA and CDR2 SQIVND (reference sequence). V shed 5 bases and J 3 bases; nucleotides not matched to a gene: 25. Full variable domain (rest looked up from reference TRBV19 and TRBJ2-7): DGGITQSPKYLFRKEGQNVTLSCEQNLNHDAMYWYRQDPGQGLRLIYYSQIVNDFQKGDIAEGYSVSREKKESFPLTVTSAQKNPTAFYLCASSATSLNRGFSSVYEQYFGPGTRLTVT.

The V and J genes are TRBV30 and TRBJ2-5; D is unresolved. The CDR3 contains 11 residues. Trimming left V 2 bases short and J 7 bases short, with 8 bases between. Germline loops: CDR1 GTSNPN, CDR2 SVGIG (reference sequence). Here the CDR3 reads CAWSLMGTQYF. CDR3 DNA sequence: TGTGCCTGGAGTCTCATGGGGACCCAGTACTTC.

CDR3: CASTPVYGLSYEQYF. The CDR3 coding sequence is TGTGCCAGCACCCCCGTCTACGGCCTCTCCTACGAGCAGTACTTC. The genes are TRBV28 and TRBJ2-7; D call uncertain. This CDR3 region has 15 residues. V lost 7 bases and J 0 bases, leaving 16 bases between the germline ends. The germline CDR1 and CDR2 sequences are MDHEN and SYDVKM. Full variable domain (remainder filled in from reference TRBV28 and TRBJ2-7): DVKVTQSSRYLVKRTGEKVFLECVQDMDHENMFWYRQDPGLGLRLIYFSYDVKMKEKGDIPEGYSVSREKKERFSLILESASTNQTSMYLCASTPVYGLSYEQYFGPGTRLTVT.

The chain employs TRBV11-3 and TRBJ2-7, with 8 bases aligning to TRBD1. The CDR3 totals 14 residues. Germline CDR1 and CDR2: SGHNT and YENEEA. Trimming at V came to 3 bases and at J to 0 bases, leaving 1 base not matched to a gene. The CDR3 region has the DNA TGTGCCAGCAGCTTGGGACAGGCCTCCTACGAGCAGTACTTC. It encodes CASSLGQASYEQYF.

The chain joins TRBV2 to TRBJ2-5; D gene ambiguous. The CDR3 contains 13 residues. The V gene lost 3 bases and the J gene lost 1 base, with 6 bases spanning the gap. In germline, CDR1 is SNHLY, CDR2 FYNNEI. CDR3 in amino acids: CASSDMFQETQYF. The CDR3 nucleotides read TGTGCCAGCAGTGATATGTTCCAAGAGACCCAGTACTTC.

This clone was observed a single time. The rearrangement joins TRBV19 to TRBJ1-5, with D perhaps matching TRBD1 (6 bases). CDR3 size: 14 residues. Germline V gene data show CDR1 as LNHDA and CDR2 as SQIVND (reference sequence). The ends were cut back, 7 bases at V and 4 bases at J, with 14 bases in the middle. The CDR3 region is CASNTGGENQPQHF. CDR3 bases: TGTGCCAGTAACACCGGGGGCGAAAATCAGCCCCAGCATTTT.

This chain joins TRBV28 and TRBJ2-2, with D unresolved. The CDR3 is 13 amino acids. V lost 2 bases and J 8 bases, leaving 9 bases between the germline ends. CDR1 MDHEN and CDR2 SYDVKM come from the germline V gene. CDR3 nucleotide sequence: TGTGCCAGCAGTTTAACAGAGACGGGGGAGCTGTTTTTT. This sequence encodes CASSLTETGELFF.

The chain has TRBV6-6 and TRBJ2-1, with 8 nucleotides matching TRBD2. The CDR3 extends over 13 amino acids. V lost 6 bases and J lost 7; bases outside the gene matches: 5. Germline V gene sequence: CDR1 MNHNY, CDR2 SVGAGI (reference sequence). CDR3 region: CASRSGSRNEQFF. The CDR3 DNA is TGTGCCAGCAGGAGCGGGAGTCGAAATGAGCAGTTCTTC.

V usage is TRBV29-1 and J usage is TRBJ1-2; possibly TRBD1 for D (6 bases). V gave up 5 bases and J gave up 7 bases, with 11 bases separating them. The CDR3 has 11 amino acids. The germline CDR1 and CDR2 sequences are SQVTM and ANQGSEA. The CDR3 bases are TGCAGCGTTAAGGGGGTGCGTGGCTACACCTTC. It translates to CSVKGVRGYTF.

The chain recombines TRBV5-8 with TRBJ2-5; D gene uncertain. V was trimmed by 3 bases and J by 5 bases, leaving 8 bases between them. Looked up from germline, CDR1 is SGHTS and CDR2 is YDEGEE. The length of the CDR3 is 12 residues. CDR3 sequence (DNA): TGTGCCAGCAGCTGGCCCCCGGAGACCCAGTACTTC. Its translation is CASSWPPETQYF. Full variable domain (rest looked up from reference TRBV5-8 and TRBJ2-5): EAGVTQSPTHLIKTRGQQATLRCSPISGHTSVYWYQQALGLGLQFLLWYDEGEERNRGNFPPRFSGRQFPNYSSELNVNALELEDSALYLCASSWPPETQYFGPGTRLLVL.

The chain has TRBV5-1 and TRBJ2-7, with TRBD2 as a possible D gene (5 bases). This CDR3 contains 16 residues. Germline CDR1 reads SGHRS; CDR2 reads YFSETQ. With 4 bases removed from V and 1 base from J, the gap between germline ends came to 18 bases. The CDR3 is CASSTEAAAGSYEQYF. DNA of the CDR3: TGCGCCAGCAGCACGGAGGCCGCGGCCGGGTCCTACGAGCAGTACTTC.

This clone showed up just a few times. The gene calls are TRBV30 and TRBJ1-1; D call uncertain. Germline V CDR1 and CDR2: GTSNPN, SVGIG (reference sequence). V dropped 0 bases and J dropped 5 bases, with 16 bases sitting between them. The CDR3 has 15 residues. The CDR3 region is CAWSVSPGVGTEAFF. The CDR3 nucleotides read TGTGCCTGGAGTGTCTCCCCCGGGGTCGGGACTGAAGCTTTCTTT.

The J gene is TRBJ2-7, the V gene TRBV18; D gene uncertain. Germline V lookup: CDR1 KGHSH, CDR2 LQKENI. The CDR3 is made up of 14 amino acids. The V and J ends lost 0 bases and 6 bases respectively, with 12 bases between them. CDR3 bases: TGTGCCAGCTCACCACCTTTAGGCTGGCCCGAGCAGTACTTC. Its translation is CASSPPLGWPEQYF. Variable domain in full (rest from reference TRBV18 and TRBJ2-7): NAGVMQNPRHLVRRRGQEARLRCSPMKGHSHVYWYRQLPEEGLKFMVYLQKENIIDESGMPKERFSAEFPKEGPSILRIQQVVRGDSAAYFCASSPPLGWPEQYFGPGTRLTVT.

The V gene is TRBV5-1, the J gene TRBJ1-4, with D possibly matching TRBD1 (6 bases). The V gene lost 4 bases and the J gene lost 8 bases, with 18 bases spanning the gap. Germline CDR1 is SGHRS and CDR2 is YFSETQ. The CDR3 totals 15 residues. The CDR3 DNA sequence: TGCGCCAGCAGCCCGTTGACGGGGGCTGGGGAAAAACTGTTTTTT. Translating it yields CASSPLTGAGEKLFF.

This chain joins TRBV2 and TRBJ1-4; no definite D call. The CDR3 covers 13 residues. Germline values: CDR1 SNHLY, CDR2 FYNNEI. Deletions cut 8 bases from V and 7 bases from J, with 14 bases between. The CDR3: CASRQQRGEKLFF. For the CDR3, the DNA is TGTGCCAGCCGCCAACAGCGGGGTGAAAAACTGTTTTTT. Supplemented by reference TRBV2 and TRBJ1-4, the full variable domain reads EPEVTQTPSHQVTQMGQEVILRCVPISNHLYFYWYRQILGQKVEFLVSFYNNEISEKSEIFDDQFSVERPDGSNFTLKIRSTKLEDSAMYFCASRQQRGEKLFFGSGTQLSVL.

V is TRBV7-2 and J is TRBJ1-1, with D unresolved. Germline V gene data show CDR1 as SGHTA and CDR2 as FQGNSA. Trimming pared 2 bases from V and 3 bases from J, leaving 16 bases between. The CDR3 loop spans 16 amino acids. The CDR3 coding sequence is TGTGCCAGCAGCTTAATTCATTTTGCCGGGGACACTGAAGCTTTCTTT. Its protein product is CASSLIHFAGDTEAFF.

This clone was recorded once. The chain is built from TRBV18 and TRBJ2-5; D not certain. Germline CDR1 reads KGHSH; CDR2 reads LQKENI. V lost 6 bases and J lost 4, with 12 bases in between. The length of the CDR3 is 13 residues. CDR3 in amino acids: CASSTSGGETQYF. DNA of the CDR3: TGTGCCAGCTCGACATCGGGTGGAGAGACCCAGTACTTC.

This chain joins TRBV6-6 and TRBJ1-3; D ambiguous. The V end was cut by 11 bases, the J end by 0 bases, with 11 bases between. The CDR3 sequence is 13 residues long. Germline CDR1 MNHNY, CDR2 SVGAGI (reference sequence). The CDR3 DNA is TGTGCCGCCGCCAGGATCTCTGGAAACACCATATATTTT. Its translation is CAAARISGNTIYF.

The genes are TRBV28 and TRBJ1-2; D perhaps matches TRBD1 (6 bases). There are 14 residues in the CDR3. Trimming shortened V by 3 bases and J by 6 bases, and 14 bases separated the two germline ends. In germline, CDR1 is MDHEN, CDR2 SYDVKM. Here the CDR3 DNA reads TGTGCCAGCAGTTTTCTCCGATCAGGGGATGGCTACACCTTC. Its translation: CASSFLRSGDGYTF.

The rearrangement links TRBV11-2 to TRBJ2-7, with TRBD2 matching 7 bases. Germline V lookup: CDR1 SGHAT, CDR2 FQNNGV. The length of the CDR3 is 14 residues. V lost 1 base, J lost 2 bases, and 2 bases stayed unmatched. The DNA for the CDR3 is TGTGCCAGCAGCTTAGGAACTAGCGCCTACGAGCAGTACTTC. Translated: CASSLGTSAYEQYF.

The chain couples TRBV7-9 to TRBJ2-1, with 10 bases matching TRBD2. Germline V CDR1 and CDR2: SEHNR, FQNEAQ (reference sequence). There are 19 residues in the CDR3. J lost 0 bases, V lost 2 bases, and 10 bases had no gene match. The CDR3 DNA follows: TGTGCCAGCAGCTTACCGCCTAGCGGGAGCCCGAGCTCCTACAATGAGCAGTTCTTC. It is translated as CASSLPPSGSPSSYNEQFF.

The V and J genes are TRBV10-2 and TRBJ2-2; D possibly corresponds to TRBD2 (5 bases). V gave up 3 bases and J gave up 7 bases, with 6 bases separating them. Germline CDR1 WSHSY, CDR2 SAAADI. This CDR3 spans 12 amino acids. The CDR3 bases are TGCGCCAGCAGTGACGGGATCGGGGAGCTGTTTTTT. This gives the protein CASSDGIGELFF.

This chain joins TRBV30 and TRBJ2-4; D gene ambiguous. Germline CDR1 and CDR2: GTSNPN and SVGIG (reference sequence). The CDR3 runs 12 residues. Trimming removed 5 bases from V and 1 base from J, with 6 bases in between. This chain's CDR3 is CAWGPAKNIQYF. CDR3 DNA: TGTGCCTGGGGGCCGGCCAAAAACATTCAGTACTTC.

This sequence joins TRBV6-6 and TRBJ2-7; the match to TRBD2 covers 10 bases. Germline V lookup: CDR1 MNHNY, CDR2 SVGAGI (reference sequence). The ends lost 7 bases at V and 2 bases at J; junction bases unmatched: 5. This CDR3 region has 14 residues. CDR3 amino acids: CASKVGLAAYEQYF. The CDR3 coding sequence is TGTGCCAGCAAGGTAGGACTAGCGGCCTACGAGCAGTACTTC.